This entry features one TCR beta chain sequence. V was pared by 4 bases and J by 5 bases, with 5 bases of the junction left unmatched. The CDR3 covers 14 residues. These data come from a study of T-cell memory formation after mild COVID-19. TCRdb reanalysed the 5' RACE reads using MiXCR and keeps one entry per CDR3 protein. The sample includes about 350,000 distinct CDR3 sequences, under 30% of them seen just once. This chain connects TRBV12-3 or TRBV12-4 to TRBJ2-7; 10 positions agree with TRBD1. The TCR originated in an adult woman who had mild COVID-19 (a few samples of this study predate the infection). Cell type and time point are not known. Sequencing used PBMCs or a T cell subset sorted from them (not recorded which). CDR3 sequence (DNA): TGTGCCAGCAGTTCCCGGGACAGGGGAGACGAGCAGTACTTC. Encoded protein: CASSSRDRGDEQYF.